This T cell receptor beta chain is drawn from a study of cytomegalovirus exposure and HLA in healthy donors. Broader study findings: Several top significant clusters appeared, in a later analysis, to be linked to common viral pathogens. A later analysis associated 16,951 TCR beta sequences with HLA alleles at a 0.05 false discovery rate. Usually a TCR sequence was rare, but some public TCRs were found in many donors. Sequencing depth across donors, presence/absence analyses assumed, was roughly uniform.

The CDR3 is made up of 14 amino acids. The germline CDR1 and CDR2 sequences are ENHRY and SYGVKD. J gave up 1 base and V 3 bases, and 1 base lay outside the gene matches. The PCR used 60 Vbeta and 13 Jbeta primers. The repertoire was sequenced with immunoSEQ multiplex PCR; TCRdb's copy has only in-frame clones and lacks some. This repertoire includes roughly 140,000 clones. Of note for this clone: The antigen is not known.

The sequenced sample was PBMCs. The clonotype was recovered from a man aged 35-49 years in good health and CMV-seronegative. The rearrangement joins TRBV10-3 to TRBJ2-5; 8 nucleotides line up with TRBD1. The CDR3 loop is CAISDQGAQETQYF. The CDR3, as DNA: TGTGCCATCAGTGACCAGGGGGCCCAAGAGACCCAGTACTTC.